The 15 T cell receptor beta chains below all came from one sample that was sequenced in a study of blood T cell repertoires in COVID-19. The table came from immunoSEQ multiplex PCR; TCRdb's copy has only in-frame clones and leaves some out. The repertoire holds 95,000 to 110,000 clones, 70% to 85% seen once, with 3% to 4% in the top ten. The specimen was peripheral blood. These receptors all stem from a woman aged 80 or over with active or convalescent COVID-19.

The chain uses TRBV5-4 and TRBJ1-3; 8 bases map to TRBD1. Per germline, CDR1 SGHNT and CDR2 YYREEE (reference sequence). Trimming took 4 bases from V and 3 from J; bases not matched to a gene: 3. CDR3 length equals 14 residues. CDR3 loop: CASSIDRGGNTIYF. The CDR3 DNA is TGTGCCAGCAGCATTGACAGGGGTGGAAACACCATATATTTT.

This clone was counted a few times. The chain uses TRBV7-6 and TRBJ2-3; no reliable D call. The ends were cut back, 2 bases at V and 5 bases at J, with 8 bases in the middle. Germline assignment: CDR1 SGHVS and CDR2 FNYEAQ. The CDR3 runs to 13 residues. The DNA of the CDR3 is TGTGCCAGCAGCTTAAGCTCAAGAGATACGCAGTATTTT. Protein: CASSLSSRDTQYF.

This clone has more than one count but fewer than ten. The chain is built from TRBV7-3 and TRBJ2-2; D might be TRBD1 (6 bases). V was trimmed by 5 bases and J by 6 bases, leaving 16 bases between them. Germline CDR1 reads SGHTA; CDR2 reads FQGTGA. The CDR3 loop spans 15 amino acids. CDR3 amino acids: CASSAQGPGSGELFF. The DNA of the CDR3 is TGTGCCAGCAGCGCACAGGGACCGGGATCCGGGGAGCTGTTTTTT.

This clone has more than one count but fewer than ten. This chain links TRBV15 with TRBJ2-6, with 9 bases aligning to TRBD1. Trimming took 2 bases from V and 2 from J; bases not matched to a gene: 7. There are 18 residues in the CDR3. Per germline, CDR1 LNHNV and CDR2 YYDKDF (reference sequence). Here the CDR3 DNA reads TGTGCCACCAGCAGATCGGGGACAGGGAGCGCTGGGGCCAACGTCCTGACTTTC. Translated, it gives CATSRSGTGSAGANVLTF.

The genes are TRBV29-1 and TRBJ1-1; TRBD1 matches 7 bases. The V gene end was trimmed by 3 bases and the J gene end by 11 bases; junction bases not matched to a gene: 6. The CDR3 extends over 11 amino acids. Germline lookup yields CDR1 SQVTM and CDR2 ANQGSEA. The CDR3 spells CSVDKGAFAFF. CDR3 sequence (DNA): TGCAGCGTTGATAAGGGGGCTTTTGCTTTCTTT.

This clone was recorded only once. V and J are TRBV9 and TRBJ1-6, with D maybe TRBD1 (5 bases). V was clipped by 6 bases and J by 2 bases, with 12 bases between them. Germline CDR1 reads SGDLS; CDR2 reads YYNGEE. This CDR3 has 15 residues. CDR3 protein: CASTGDSPYNSPLHF. The CDR3, as DNA: TGTGCCAGCACCGGGGACTCCCCCTATAATTCACCCCTCCACTTT.

The chain has TRBV7-2 and TRBJ1-3, with D maybe TRBD1 (6 bases). Germline V CDR1 and CDR2: SGHTA, FQGNSA. Between the trimmed V and J ends, which lost 5 bases and 4 bases, there was a span of 15 bases. The CDR3 runs to 15 residues. CDR3 region: CASSPDTGSGNTIYF. The CDR3 DNA sequence: TGTGCCAGCAGCCCAGATACAGGGTCGGGAAACACCATATATTTT. Together with reference TRBV7-2 and TRBJ1-3, the CDR3 gives the full variable domain: GAGVSQSPSNKVTEKGKDVELRCDPISGHTALYWYRQSLGQGLEFLIYFQGNSAPDKSGLPSDRFSAERTGGSVSTLTIQRTQQEDSAVYLCASSPDTGSGNTIYFGEGSWLTVV.

V usage is TRBV24-1 and J usage is TRBJ1-1; tentative D call: TRBD1 (6 bases). The length of the CDR3 is 15 residues. Per the germline V gene, CDR1 is KGHDR and CDR2 is SFDVKD. The V gene lost 4 bases and the J gene lost 0 bases, with 11 bases spanning the gap. The CDR3 reads CATSDAGVLNTEAFF. The CDR3 nucleotides read TGTGCCACCAGTGACGCAGGGGTCTTGAACACTGAAGCTTTCTTT.

About this clone itself: One junction end disagrees with the germline gene, perhaps due to a read error. The chain recombines TRBV5-5 with TRBJ2-7; TRBD2 matches 11 bases. This CDR3 is 15 amino acids long. Germline loops: CDR1 SGHKS, CDR2 YYEKEE (reference sequence). The CDR3 here is CASSETSGALYRLDF. Written as DNA, the CDR3 is TGTGCCAGCAGCGAGACTAGCGGGGCCCTCTATCGGTTAGACTTC.

V is TRBV19 and J is TRBJ1-4; the match to TRBD1 covers 8 bases. The CDR3 is 14 amino acids. Losses at the gene ends were 5 bases for V and 7 bases for J; bases not matched to a gene: 6. Germline V gives CDR1 LNHDA, CDR2 SQIVND (reference sequence). CDR3 in DNA: TGTGCCAGTAGTTTGACAGGGGAAGCTGAAAAACTGTTTTTT. The encoded protein is CASSLTGEAEKLFF.

This chain connects TRBV11-3 to TRBJ2-7, with 8 bases identical to TRBD1. The CDR3 is 14 amino acids. The germline gives CDR1 SGHNT, CDR2 YENEEA. V shed 5 bases and J 1 base; nucleotides not matched to a gene: 4. CDR3 in DNA: TGTGCCAGCAGCCGGACAGGGAATTCCTACGAGCAGTACTTC. It specifies CASSRTGNSYEQYF.

J is TRBJ2-7 and V is TRBV4-3; D not resolved. The germline V gene has CDR1 LGHNA and CDR2 YSLEER. This CDR3 spans 15 amino acids. V lost 5 bases and J 4 bases, leaving 18 bases between the germline ends. In nucleotides, the CDR3 is TGCGCCAGCAGCACAACGGCAGGCTTTGAATACGAGCAGTACTTC. Translation gives CASSTTAGFEYEQYF.

This clone was observed a handful of times. The genes are TRBV19 and TRBJ2-1; a weak D match, TRBD2 (6 bases). CDR1 and CDR2 from the germline V gene are LNHDA and SQIVND (reference sequence). This CDR3 is 13 amino acids long. Between the trimmed V and J ends, which lost 7 bases and 7 bases, there was a span of 14 bases. The CDR3 nucleotides are TGTGCCAGTAAAATGAGCGGGTTGAATGAGCAGTTCTTC. Residues: CASKMSGLNEQFF.

The genes are TRBV5-4 and TRBJ1-5, with TRBD1 matching 8 bases. Germline lookup yields CDR1 SGHNT and CDR2 YYREEE (reference sequence). CDR3 length equals 15 residues. The V and J ends lost 0 bases and 5 bases, in that order; junction bases with no gene match: 4. CDR3 DNA: TGTGCCAGCAGCTTGGGACAGGGGATAGATCAGCCCCAGCATTTT. Its translation: CASSLGQGIDQPQHF.

The chain recombines TRBV6-2 or TRBV6-3 with TRBJ1-2; 7 bases agree with TRBD1. In germline, CDR1 is MNHEY, CDR2 SVGEGT. CDR3 size: 16 residues. Germline trimming cut 6 bases from V and 4 bases from J; bases unmatched to any gene: 14. The CDR3 region is CASSFLSGTASYGYTF. As DNA, the CDR3 is TGTGCCAGCAGCTTCCTCTCCGGGACAGCGAGCTATGGCTACACCTTC.